This T cell receptor beta chain is drawn from a study of blood T cells in healthy people across ages. This clonotype has just a few counts. From germline, CDR1 is SGHRS and CDR2 YFSETQ. The CDR3 loop spans 14 amino acids. With V trimmed by 0 bases and J by 4 bases, 3 bases remained unmatched. For the second PCR, which ran for about 7 to 11 cycles, a sample-barcoded 5' primer and a J-beta primer mix were used. One entry per CDR3 protein, called by TCRdb with MiXCR from the 5' RACE reads. The data show fewer than 900,000 distinct CDR3 sequences, with under 40% seen just once and 10% to 15% held by the top ten.

The V gene is TRBV5-1, the J gene TRBJ1-1; 7 bases align to TRBD1. The TCR comes from a man aged 18 to 30 in good health. The sample consisted of blood. The CDR3 DNA reads TGCGCCAGCAGCTTGGTGGACAGGCGCACTGAAGCTTTCTTT. The encoded protein is CASSLVDRRTEAFF. Using reference TRBV5-1 and TRBJ1-1 for the parts outside the CDR3, the full variable domain is KAGVTQTPRYLIKTRGQQVTLSCSPISGHRSVSWYQQTPGQGLQFLFEYFSETQRNKGNFPGRFSGRQFSNSRSEMNVSTLELGDSALYLCASSLVDRRTEAFFGQGTRLTVV.